The rows below give T cell receptor beta chains drawn from one sample of a study of T cell changes during pregnancy in multiple sclerosis. TCRdb's copy holds only in-frame clones and misses some; the assay was immunoSEQ multiplex PCR. Among approximately 110,000 clones, more than 85% were seen once, and the ten largest hold about 3%. The material sequenced was peripheral blood, taken after pregnancy. The receptor set was obtained from a female donor with multiple sclerosis, enrolled in a pregnancy study. Each CDR3 is given without its conserved first and last residue. Fields, in order: clone size, V gene, D gene, CDR3 protein. The D gene is left open where the match is weak. A row's size may be missing; if present it is once, few, many or a size class.

.,TRBV30,TRBD1,AWSAQGSSPLH
.,TRBV7-8,.,ASSSIISGFSGNTIY
few,TRBV6-1,.,ASSAGLWPQTKNIQY
.,TRBV6-1,.,ASSEGPGRTEAF
.,TRBV19,TRBD2,ASRPTSGGHYNEQF
once,TRBV5-1,TRBD2,ASGLPGLAGGADTQY
.,TRBV9,.,ASSVSEAPLH
.,TRBV5-1,TRBD2,ASSLSGTSGGYEQY
.,TRBV15,.,ASQKGNEKLF
once,TRBV7-2,TRBD1,ASSFRGQGANNYGYT
.,TRBV9,.,ASSAYGPGETQY
.,TRBV19,TRBD2,ASSISGGVVEQF
.,TRBV10-3,TRBD2,AISEGSGAGGLYEQY
.,TRBV19,.,ASSVGHQQPQH
.,TRBV29-1,TRBD2,SVSAASGGQETQY
.,TRBV7-6,.,ASSLLGAEDTQY
.,TRBV7-2,.,ASSLGEFIQY
.,TRBV19,TRBD1,ASRDWDRNQPQH
.,TRBV6-1,.,ASTSTLNTEAF
.,TRBV10-3,TRBD1,AISRDRVPNQPQH
.,TRBV23-1,.,ASKNRTVATYNEQF
.,TRBV30,.,AWSLKGAGEQY
.,TRBV10-3,TRBD1,AISDGQGIGEAF
once,TRBV9,TRBD2,ASSVEAGGHYEQY
.,TRBV2,.,ASSPDSHQPQH
once,TRBV29-1,.,SVRARYNEQF
.,TRBV5-1,.,ASSLGQGYNSPLH
.,TRBV7-2,.,ASSLDVGPSGTDTQY
.,TRBV5-5,TRBD2,ASSLERGVYEQY
once,TRBV12-5,.,ASGLETGSNQPQH
.,TRBV7-9,.,ASSPPGGAGETQY
once,TRBV2,.,ASSEVRTEAF
.,TRBV19,.,ASRGGRYEQY
.,TRBV19,.,ATHPGVDEKLF
.,TRBV7-8,TRBD1,ASSLEGQVSNQPQH
.,TRBV27,TRBD1,ASSLTGLSGYT
.,TRBV7-8,.,ASGRPEAEAF
.,TRBV5-1,.,ASSLASDAETQY
.,TRBV11-1,TRBD1,ASSLGGDRAQY
.,TRBV5-4,.,ASSPRGGSYEQY
.,TRBV6-5,TRBD1,ASSSTSGTVNSPLH
once,TRBV5-1,.,ASSTPAPTGELF
once,TRBV5-1,.,ASSLVAGAPVEQY
.,TRBV7-9,TRBD1,ASSSPQTGNPYEQY
once,TRBV7-9,TRBD1,ATRQGADNSPLH
.,TRBV13,.,ASSLGQGKNEQY
.,TRBV7-3,TRBD1,ASSLTGTGKQPQH
once,TRBV14,.,ASSQGSAGSYQETQY
.,TRBV30,TRBD1,AWTTGGNTEAF
.,TRBV7-6,.,ASSGDSNTEAF
.,TRBV9,TRBD2,ASSADREVEQY
.,TRBV9,TRBD2,ASSVGVGGGADTQY
.,TRBV5-8,.,ASSRGTRNQPQH